This passage covers 16 T cell receptor beta chains from one sample sequenced in a study of shared clonotypes between healthy human individuals. Naive CD8 cells were CD45RO-negative, positively selected for CCR7, excluding terminally differentiated effector memory CD45RA+ cells. TCRdb keeps only in-frame clones here, not all; method: immunoSEQ multiplex PCR. The sample holds roughly 2 million clones, about 95% seen once. Sequenced: naive CD8+ T cells sorted from blood. All receptors come from a man aged 18 to 30 in good health.

This rearrangement joins TRBV6-6 to TRBJ2-4; D gene ambiguous. CDR1 and CDR2 from the germline V gene are MNHNY and SVGAGI (reference sequence). The CDR3 contains 13 residues. Trimming took 8 bases from V and 0 from J, leaving 8 bases between them. The CDR3: CASAELAKNIQYF. CDR3 in DNA: TGTGCCAGCGCGGAATTAGCCAAAAACATTCAGTACTTC.

The V gene is TRBV7-9, the J gene TRBJ2-5; D unresolved. Trimming pared 0 bases from V and 2 bases from J, leaving 10 bases between. Germline CDR1 reads SEHNR; CDR2 reads FQNEAQ (reference sequence). This CDR3 has 15 residues. This chain's CDR3 is CASSLAATEQETQYF. The CDR3 DNA reads TGTGCCAGCAGCTTAGCCGCGACGGAACAAGAGACCCAGTACTTC.

As for this clone: The sample carries other DNA sequences with the same CDR3. The chain couples TRBV27 to TRBJ2-7, with 8 bases fitting TRBD1. V gave up 5 bases and J gave up 4 bases; unmatched junction bases: 7. The CDR3 loop spans 14 amino acids. Germline V CDR1 and CDR2: MNHEY, SMNVEV (reference sequence). In DNA, the CDR3 is TGTGCCAGCAGTACCACAGGGGGTGGGTACGAGCAGTACTTC. It encodes CASSTTGGGYEQYF.

This chain links TRBV6-1 with TRBJ1-2; 7 bases match TRBD1. With V trimmed by 3 bases and J by 8 bases, 6 bases remained unmatched. The CDR3 covers 13 residues. Germline-derived CDR1 and CDR2 are MNHNS and SASEGT. CDR3 residues: CASSETGPGGYTF. CDR3 coding DNA: TGTGCCAGCAGTGAGACAGGGCCGGGAGGCTACACCTTC.

The rearrangement links TRBV5-1 to TRBJ2-1, with D possibly matching TRBD2 (5 bases). Trimming took off 2 bases at V and 3 bases at J, with 9 bases between the two ends. The CDR3 runs to 14 residues. CDR1 SGHRS and CDR2 YFSETQ come from the germline V gene. The CDR3 is CASSFGVNYNEQFF. DNA of the CDR3: TGCGCCAGCAGCTTCGGGGTAAACTACAATGAGCAGTTCTTC.

The V call is TRBV7-2, the J call TRBJ1-3; 12 bases agree with TRBD1. CDR1 is SGHTA, CDR2 FQGNSA, per germline. Trimming removed 5 bases from V and 4 bases from J; junction bases left unmatched: 3. The length of the CDR3 is 15 residues. This CDR3 is CASSVGQGAGNTIYF. The CDR3 DNA is TGTGCCAGCAGCGTGGGACAGGGGGCGGGAAACACCATATATTTT.

The chain joins TRBV14 to TRBJ2-5; no reliable D call. This CDR3 comprises 16 residues. V was clipped by 0 bases and J by 2 bases, with 13 bases between them. Germline values: CDR1 SGHDN, CDR2 FVKESK. In nucleotides, the CDR3 is TGTGCCAGCAGCCAAGAAGACTGGGCGACTCAAGAGACCCAGTACTTC. Encoded protein: CASSQEDWATQETQYF.

The chain joins TRBV5-6 to TRBJ2-2; D unresolved. Trimming took 4 bases from V and 1 from J, leaving 8 bases between them. The CDR3 has 14 residues. Germline CDR1 is SGHDT and CDR2 is YYEEEE. CDR3 amino acids: CASSPPGNTGELFF. The CDR3 coding sequence is TGTGCCAGCAGCCCACCCGGGAACACCGGGGAGCTGTTTTTT.

The genes are TRBV18 and TRBJ2-7; perhaps D is TRBD1 or TRBD2 (5 bases each). V dropped 3 bases and J dropped 4 bases, with 13 bases sitting between them. From germline, CDR1 is KGHSH and CDR2 LQKENI. The CDR3 runs 14 residues. CDR3 DNA sequence: TGTGCCAGCTCACCGAGGGACGACCGTTACGAGCAGTACTTC. This translates into CASSPRDDRYEQYF.

This rearrangement joins TRBV29-1 to TRBJ1-4, with D possibly TRBD1 on 5 matching bases. Looked up from germline, CDR1 is SQVTM and CDR2 is ANQGSEA. Trimming removed 2 bases at V and 5 bases at J, with 12 bases between. The CDR3 totals 14 residues. The DNA of the CDR3 is TGCAGCGTTGAATCGGCAGGGCCAAATGAAAAACTGTTTTTT. It encodes CSVESAGPNEKLFF.

This chain connects TRBV6-5 to TRBJ2-7, with TRBD1 as a possible D gene (5 bases). V was cut by 1 base and J by 3 bases, with 10 bases left in between. Germline assignment: CDR1 MNHEY and CDR2 SVGAGI. The CDR3 is 14 residues long. The CDR3 reads CASSYLSGLYEQYF. The DNA of the CDR3 is TGTGCCAGCAGTTACTTGTCAGGGCTCTACGAGCAGTACTTC.

This clone was seen just once. The chain is built from TRBV30 and TRBJ2-1; D gene ambiguous. Germline values: CDR1 GTSNPN, CDR2 SVGIG (reference sequence). This CDR3 comprises 13 residues. With 0 bases removed from V and 3 bases from J, the gap between germline ends came to 6 bases. The CDR3 nucleotides are TGTGCCTGGAGTGTCCGAAACTACAATGAGCAGTTCTTC. Its translation: CAWSVRNYNEQFF.

CDR3 DNA: TGTGCCAGCAGCTCGTACGAAGCGGGACAGGACTTCACCGGGGAGCTGTTTTTT. Amino acids: CASSSYEAGQDFTGELFF. The chain combines TRBV11-2 with TRBJ2-2, with D perhaps TRBD1 (8 bases). The germline V and J ends were trimmed by 4 bases and 4 bases, with 22 bases remaining between them. This CDR3 contains 18 residues. Germline-derived CDR1 and CDR2 are SGHAT and FQNNGV.

The chain couples TRBV29-1 to TRBJ1-1, with 8 bases lining up with TRBD1. Trimming removed 1 base from V and 2 bases from J; junction bases left unmatched: 6. The germline V gene encodes CDR1 SQVTM and CDR2 ANQGSEA. This CDR3 region has 15 residues. Here the CDR3 reads CSVEGGQAANTEAFF. The CDR3 DNA sequence: TGCAGCGTTGAAGGGGGACAGGCGGCCAACACTGAAGCTTTCTTT.

The chain carries TRBV7-2 and TRBJ2-7; the D is unclear. The germline gives CDR1 SGHTA, CDR2 FQGNSA. V was shortened by 6 bases and J by 1 base, with 10 bases between the two germline ends. The CDR3 spans 13 residues. CDR3 sequence: CASRRTESYEQYF. The CDR3 nucleotides read TGTGCCAGCAGGCGTACAGAATCCTACGAGCAGTACTTC. Full variable domain (missing parts from reference TRBV7-2 and TRBJ2-7): GAGVSQSPSNKVTEKGKDVELRCDPISGHTALYWYRQSLGQGLEFLIYFQGNSAPDKSGLPSDRFSAERTGGSVSTLTIQRTQQEDSAVYLCASRRTESYEQYFGPGTRLTVT.

The J gene is TRBJ2-7, the V gene TRBV28; TRBD1 might be the D (6 bases). The V end lost 2 bases, the J end lost 7 bases, and 15 bases lay between the germline ends. Germline lookup yields CDR1 MDHEN and CDR2 SYDVKM. The CDR3 runs to 14 residues. In DNA form, the CDR3 reads TGTGCCAGCAGTTTACCAGGGGCCTCTCGGGAGCAGTACTTC. It is translated as CASSLPGASREQYF.